This TCR beta chain originates from a study of a mutant IDH1 vaccine in newly diagnosed glioma. Study-level background: Patients in the study were vaccinated eight times, receiving shots in weeks 1, 3, 5, 7, 11, 15, 19 and 23. Vaccines began 4-6 weeks after radiotherapy alone, or with temozolomide cycles. Antecedent treatment encompassed radiotherapy, temozolomide, or their combination; the majority received both.

This CDR3 comprises 13 residues. CDR1 and CDR2 (germline): SGHVS, FNYEAQ. Trimming took 5 bases from V and 6 from J, leaving 10 bases between them. This table comes from immunoSEQ multiplex PCR, and its TCRdb copy is limited to in-frame clones, with some not included. The sample has about 53,000 clones, roughly 82% seen once. Notes on this clone: Its antigen remains unknown.

Specified time point: week 5, during vaccination. Every vaccine dose comprised 300 ug of mutant IDH1 20-mer peptide plus topical imiquimod. Every donor had a new WHO grade 3 or 4 astrocytoma that was IDH1-mutant, with loss of nuclear ATRX. The V gene is TRBV7-6, the J gene TRBJ1-4; D unresolved. This sequence originates from a young woman with glioma. Some clones in this sample may be carry-over from other donors' samples. This sample comprised PBMCs, obtained from a glioma patient whose treatment included an IDH1 peptide vaccine. CDR3 residues: CASSPRTDEKLFF. In DNA form, the CDR3 reads TGTGCCAGCAGCCCGCGGACGGATGAAAAACTGTTTTTT.